This T cell receptor (beta chain) was retrieved from a study of metastatic and nonmetastatic thyroid tumors. As for the study in general: Repertoires were compared across blood and tumor or nodule tissue from malignant and benign thyroid patients. Findings and caveats of the study: In both blood and tumor samples, TCR beta diversity was reported significantly higher for malignant than benign nodules.

Each patient went into thyroid surgery without having received any treatment. This clone was observed many times. The antigen is undetermined. In the authors' methods: Built for papillary thyroid cancer, a distant-metastasis classifier drew on CDR3 differences across clinicopathological groups. TCRdb re-called clones via MiXCR from the PCR reads. TCRdb's processing, not the authors' own work, is the source of the V and J calls. The sample has 53,000 or so clones; around 20% are singletons. This receptor was obtained from a female donor with papillary thyroid cancer or a benign thyroid nodule (not recorded which). Some clones in this sample may be carry-over from other donors' samples. Sequenced input: blood.

The CDR3 is CASTTSGSYNEQFF. The CDR3 DNA follows: TGTGCCAGCACTACTAGCGGGTCTTACAATGAGCAGTTCTTC. The chain has TRBV6-1 and TRBJ2-1; 9 bases agree with TRBD2. Germline lookup yields CDR1 MNHNS and CDR2 SASEGT. J gave up 4 bases and V 7 bases, and 5 bases lay outside the gene matches. This CDR3 has 14 amino acids.